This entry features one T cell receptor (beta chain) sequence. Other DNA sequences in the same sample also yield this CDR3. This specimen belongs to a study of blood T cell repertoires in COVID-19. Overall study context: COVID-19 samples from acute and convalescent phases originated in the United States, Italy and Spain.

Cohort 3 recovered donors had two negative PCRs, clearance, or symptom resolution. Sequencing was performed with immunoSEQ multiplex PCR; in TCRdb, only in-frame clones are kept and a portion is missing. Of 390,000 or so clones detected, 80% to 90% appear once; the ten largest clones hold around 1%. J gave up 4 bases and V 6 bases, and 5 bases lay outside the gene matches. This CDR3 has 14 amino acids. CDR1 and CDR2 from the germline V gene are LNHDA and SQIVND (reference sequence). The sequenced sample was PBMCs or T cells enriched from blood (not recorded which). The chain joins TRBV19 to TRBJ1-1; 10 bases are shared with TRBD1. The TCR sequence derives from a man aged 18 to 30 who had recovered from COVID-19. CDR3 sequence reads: CASSPGQGSTEAFF. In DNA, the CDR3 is TGTGCCAGTAGCCCGGGACAGGGGAGCACTGAAGCTTTCTTT.